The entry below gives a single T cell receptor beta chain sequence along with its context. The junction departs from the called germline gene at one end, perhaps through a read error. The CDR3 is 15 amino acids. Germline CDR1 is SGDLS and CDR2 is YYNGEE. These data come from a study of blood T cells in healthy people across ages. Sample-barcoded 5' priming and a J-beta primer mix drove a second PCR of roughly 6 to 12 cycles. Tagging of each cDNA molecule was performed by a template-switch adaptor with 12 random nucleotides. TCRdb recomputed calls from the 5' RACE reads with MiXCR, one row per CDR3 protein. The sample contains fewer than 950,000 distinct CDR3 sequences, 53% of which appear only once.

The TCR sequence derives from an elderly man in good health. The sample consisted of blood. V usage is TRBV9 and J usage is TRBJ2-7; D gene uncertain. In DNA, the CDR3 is TGTGCCAGCAGCGTAAGCGCCCTAAGCTCCTACAAGCAGTACTTC. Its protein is CASSVSALSSYKQYF.